The 32 T cell receptor beta chains presented below share a single source sample, sequenced in a study of shared clonotypes between healthy human individuals. Naive CD8 cells comprised CD45RO-negative, CCR7-positively selected cells, excluding terminally differentiated effector memory CD45RA+ cells. Clones were sequenced by immunoSEQ multiplex PCR, and TCRdb holds only the in-frame ones, with some missing. The table has about 2 million clones, approximately 94% seen once. The source material was naive CD8+ T cells sorted from blood. These TCRs come from a young man in good health.

CDR3 region: CASSPEGQGAVGTEAFF. The DNA for the CDR3 is TGTGCCAGCAGTCCCGAGGGACAGGGGGCGGTAGGAACTGAAGCTTTCTTT. The rearrangement links TRBV27 to TRBJ1-1; TRBD1 aligns across 12 bases. Unmatched junction bases numbered 12, after V lost 5 bases and J lost 5 bases. This CDR3 is built from 17 residues. Germline assignment: CDR1 MNHEY and CDR2 SMNVEV (reference sequence).

This sequence joins TRBV6-6 and TRBJ1-6; TRBD1 matches 10 bases. The CDR3 sequence is 14 residues long. Germline CDR1 and CDR2: MNHNY and SVGAGI (reference sequence). Germline trimming cut 6 bases from V and 10 bases from J; bases unmatched to any gene: 6. The CDR3 is CASRETGGWSPLHF. The DNA for the CDR3 is TGTGCCAGCAGGGAGACAGGGGGCTGGTCACCCCTCCACTTT.

This chain links TRBV6-6 with TRBJ2-7; D perhaps matches TRBD2 (5 bases). The CDR3 runs 12 residues. Germline-derived CDR1 and CDR2 are MNHNY and SVGAGI (reference sequence). Deletions cut 6 bases from V and 6 bases from J, with 12 bases between. Written as DNA, the CDR3 is TGTGCCAGCAGCCTCGAGGGTCCCGAGCAGTACTTC. Translated, it gives CASSLEGPEQYF.

This chain connects TRBV6-5 to TRBJ2-2; 12 bases match TRBD2. This CDR3 is 15 amino acids long. J lost 3 bases, V lost 4 bases, and 0 bases had no gene match. Germline lookup yields CDR1 MNHEY and CDR2 SVGAGI. The CDR3 is CASSWTSGDTGELFF. The CDR3 bases are TGTGCCAGCAGTTGGACTAGCGGGGACACCGGGGAGCTGTTTTTT.

The chain joins TRBV4-1 to TRBJ2-1, with 10 bases lining up with TRBD2. This CDR3 has 17 residues. Germline V lookup: CDR1 MGHRA, CDR2 YSYEKL. J lost 8 bases, V lost 0 bases, and 10 bases had no gene match. Here the CDR3 DNA reads TGCGCCAGCAGCCAAGAATTTTCTAGCGGGAGTGTTCATGAGCAGTTCTTC. Translated: CASSQEFSSGSVHEQFF.

The chain links TRBV7-9 to TRBJ2-5; 7 nucleotides match TRBD1. Unmatched junction bases numbered 11, after V lost 4 bases and J lost 0 bases. This CDR3 is 17 amino acids long. CDR1 is SEHNR, CDR2 FQNEAQ, per germline (reference sequence). This CDR3 reads CASSSYGQVEYQETQYF. The CDR3 DNA reads TGTGCCAGCAGCTCCTACGGACAGGTTGAGTACCAAGAGACCCAGTACTTC.

V gene TRBV15 combines with J gene TRBJ1-2; the D is unclear. This CDR3 has 13 residues. Germline CDR1 and CDR2: LNHNV and YYDKDF (reference sequence). Between the trimmed V and J ends, which lost 0 bases and 1 base, there was a span of 3 bases. In nucleotides, the CDR3 is TGTGCCACCAGCAGAGAGGATAACTATGGCTACACCTTC. It translates to CATSREDNYGYTF.

With regard to this clone: The sample carries other DNA sequences with the same CDR3. The genes are TRBV5-6 and TRBJ1-1, with a tentative D call TRBD1 (5 bases). With 2 bases removed from V and 4 bases from J, the gap between germline ends came to 9 bases. The CDR3 totals 13 residues. CDR1 is SGHDT and CDR2 is YYEEEE in the germline V gene. The CDR3 here is CASSLSGGTEAFF. As DNA, the CDR3 is TGTGCCAGCAGCTTATCCGGGGGCACTGAAGCTTTCTTT.

The V gene is TRBV6-6, the J gene TRBJ2-1; 11 bases agree with TRBD2. V lost 2 bases to trimming and J lost 4 bases; unmatched junction nucleotides: 4. The CDR3 contains 16 residues. Germline loops: CDR1 MNHNY, CDR2 SVGAGI (reference sequence). The CDR3 region is CASSYIAGGGYNEQFF. DNA of the CDR3: TGTGCCAGCAGTTACATAGCGGGAGGGGGGTACAATGAGCAGTTCTTC.

As regards this clone: This sample also contains other DNA sequences that code for the same CDR3. This chain links TRBV7-9 with TRBJ1-1, with D tentatively TRBD1 (6 bases). Germline V lookup: CDR1 SEHNR, CDR2 FQNEAQ (reference sequence). V shed 5 bases and J shed 1 base, with 8 bases lying between them. The CDR3 consists of 13 residues. CDR3 loop: CASSPQGNTEAFF. The CDR3 nucleotides read TGTGCCAGCAGCCCACAGGGGAACACTGAAGCTTTCTTT.

The chain recombines TRBV10-1 with TRBJ2-3, with D uncertain. CDR1 and CDR2 (germline): WNHNN, SYGVQD (reference sequence). There are 12 residues in the CDR3. V was shortened by 4 bases and J by 7 bases, with 9 bases between the two germline ends. The CDR3 DNA reads TGCGCCAGCAGTGCCGACTTCTATACGCAGTATTTT. Translating gives CASSADFYTQYF.

The chain is built from TRBV9 and TRBJ2-5; D unclear. V was cut by 0 bases and J by 0 bases, with 6 bases left in between. CDR1 is SGDLS and CDR2 is YYNGEE in the germline V gene. This CDR3 has 14 residues. This CDR3 is CASSVDNYQETQYF. As DNA, the CDR3 is TGTGCCAGCAGCGTAGACAACTACCAAGAGACCCAGTACTTC.

This chain connects TRBV10-1 to TRBJ2-3; weak D call: TRBD1 (5 bases). Trimming removed 3 bases at V and 2 bases at J, with 9 bases between. In germline, CDR1 is WNHNN, CDR2 SYGVQD (reference sequence). The CDR3 totals 14 residues. The CDR3 reads CASSDARATDTQYF. For the CDR3, the DNA is TGCGCCAGCAGTGATGCCAGGGCCACAGATACGCAGTATTTT.

The rearrangement joins TRBV30 to TRBJ2-2; no clear D gene. Germline CDR1 GTSNPN, CDR2 SVGIG (reference sequence). The V gene lost 8 bases and the J gene lost 3 bases, with 10 bases spanning the gap. This CDR3 has 12 amino acids. CDR3 protein: CAGDGDTGELFF. The CDR3 DNA follows: TGTGCCGGCGATGGGGACACCGGGGAGCTGTTTTTT.

This clone was detected only once. The chain uses TRBV11-1 and TRBJ1-1; D unclear. CDR1 SGHAT and CDR2 FQDESV come from the germline V gene (reference sequence). Trimming removed 5 bases at V and 11 bases at J, with 18 bases between. The CDR3 is 13 residues long. The CDR3 sequence is CASSKGPPLPAFF. The CDR3 coding sequence is TGTGCCAGCAGCAAAGGCCCCCCTTTGCCCGCTTTCTTT. Full variable domain (rest looked up from reference TRBV11-1 and TRBJ1-1): EAEVAQSPRYKITEKSQAVAFWCDPISGHATLYWYRQILGQGPELLVQFQDESVVDDSQLPKDRFSAERLKGVDSTLKIQPAELGDSAMYLCASSKGPPLPAFFGQGTRLTVV.

This clone occurred once. The same CDR3 also results from other DNA sequences found in this sample. The V call is TRBV4-1, the J call TRBJ2-3; 9 bases agree with TRBD2. Germline CDR1 MGHRA, CDR2 YSYEKL. The CDR3 spans 17 residues. Trimming cost V 2 bases and J 4 bases; bases outside gene matches: 10. The chain's CDR3 is CASSQTGLAGGADTQYF. The DNA of the CDR3 is TGCGCCAGCAGCCAAACGGGACTAGCTGGAGGGGCAGATACGCAGTATTTT.

This clone was seen a handful of times. The chain links TRBV6-4 to TRBJ2-3, with 7 bases lining up with TRBD2. V dropped 11 bases and J dropped 6; count of bases not matched to a gene: 11. CDR1 is MRHNA, CDR2 SNTAGT, per germline. The length of the CDR3 is 13 residues. In nucleotides, the CDR3 is TGTGCCGACGAGACGGGGGGTGCGGATACGCAGTATTTT. Translated, it gives CADETGGADTQYF.

In its sample, this clone was seen once. J is TRBJ1-2 and V is TRBV7-8, with D tentatively TRBD1 (5 bases). There are 13 residues in the CDR3. Germline CDR1 SGHVS, CDR2 FQNEAQ. Trimming removed 3 bases from V and 4 bases from J, with 9 bases in between. The CDR3 DNA reads as TGTGCCAGCAGCTTGGGGGGTGCCTATGGCTACACCTTC. Translation: CASSLGGAYGYTF.

In its sample, this clone was seen once. V gene TRBV7-8 combines with J gene TRBJ1-3, with D hard to call. V shed 5 bases and J shed 0 bases, with 14 bases lying between them. From germline, CDR1 is SGHVS and CDR2 FQNEAQ. The CDR3 extends over 16 amino acids. The CDR3 loop is CASSPNSGVSGNTIYF. The CDR3 nucleotides are TGTGCCAGCAGCCCGAACTCCGGGGTCTCTGGAAACACCATATATTTT.

J is TRBJ1-1 and V is TRBV28; D ambiguous. The CDR3 is 15 amino acids. From germline, CDR1 is MDHEN and CDR2 SYDVKM. V gave up 5 bases and J gave up 3 bases, with 16 bases separating them. In DNA, the CDR3 is TGTGCCAGCAGTCAGTTTCGGGGTGTGGACACTGAAGCTTTCTTT. Translating gives CASSQFRGVDTEAFF.

This chain uses TRBV19 with TRBJ2-7; tentative D call: TRBD1 (5 bases). V was trimmed by 3 bases and J by 2 bases, leaving 11 bases between them. The CDR3 has 14 amino acids. CDR1 and CDR2 from the germline V gene are LNHDA and SQIVND (reference sequence). CDR3 protein: CASSIKGWAYEQYF. CDR3 in DNA: TGTGCCAGTAGTATCAAGGGGTGGGCCTACGAGCAGTACTTC.

CDR3 residues: CASSSGGAFSDEQFF. The CDR3 DNA is TGTGCCAGCAGCTCCGGGGGGGCCTTCAGCGATGAGCAGTTCTTC. V is TRBV13 and J is TRBJ2-1, with 8 bases identical to TRBD2. V gave up 4 bases and J gave up 8 bases; unmatched junction bases: 10. CDR3 length: 15 amino acids. Germline V gene sequence: CDR1 PRHDT, CDR2 FYEKMQ (reference sequence).

The V and J genes are TRBV5-6 and TRBJ2-2; D may match TRBD1 or TRBD2 (5 bases each). Trimming cost V 2 bases and J 1 base, with 9 bases left between them. The CDR3 consists of 15 residues. CDR1 and CDR2 (germline): SGHDT, YYEEEE. The CDR3 sequence is CASSFRGENTGELFF. In DNA, the CDR3 is TGTGCCAGCAGCTTCCGAGGGGAGAACACCGGGGAGCTGTTTTTT.

The chain links TRBV5-1 to TRBJ2-5; D could derive from TRBD1 or TRBD2 (5 bases each). The V end lost 2 bases, the J end lost 0 bases, and 14 bases lay between the germline ends. This CDR3 is built from 16 residues. Per the germline V gene, CDR1 is SGHRS and CDR2 is YFSETQ. The CDR3 loop is CASSFGAPAYQETQYF. As DNA, the CDR3 is TGCGCCAGCAGCTTCGGGGCCCCTGCATACCAAGAGACCCAGTACTTC.

The chain combines TRBV7-2 with TRBJ1-4; D is ambiguous. V was clipped by 7 bases and J by 8 bases, with 23 bases between them. Germline-derived CDR1 and CDR2 are SGHTA and FQGNSA. The CDR3 loop spans 16 amino acids. The CDR3 loop is CASKEVNRQGGEKLFF. CDR3 bases: TGTGCCAGCAAAGAGGTAAACAGACAAGGAGGCGAAAAACTGTTTTTT.

This clone has a single count. The genes are TRBV7-9 and TRBJ1-2; no clear D gene. This CDR3 is built from 15 residues. Germline CDR1 and CDR2: SEHNR and FQNEAQ (reference sequence). Trimming cost V 1 base and J 4 bases, with 13 bases left between them. The CDR3, as DNA: TGTGCCAGCAGCTTAGGAGTTAGGCCTGTCTATGGCTACACCTTC. Its protein product is CASSLGVRPVYGYTF.

The V call is TRBV4-1, the J call TRBJ2-1; tentatively, D is TRBD1 or TRBD2 (6 bases each). The CDR3 covers 16 residues. Deletions cut 0 bases from V and 5 bases from J, with 14 bases between. Germline V lookup: CDR1 MGHRA, CDR2 YSYEKL. The CDR3 loop is CASSQERGLANNEQFF. The CDR3 nucleotides are TGCGCCAGCAGCCAAGAACGGGGGCTTGCTAACAATGAGCAGTTCTTC.

This rearrangement joins TRBV30 to TRBJ1-1; D gene ambiguous. Trimming cost V 2 bases and J 8 bases, with 12 bases left between them. Germline V gene lookup returns CDR1 GTSNPN and CDR2 SVGIG (reference sequence). The CDR3 totals 12 residues. This CDR3 reads CAWSLSGAEAFF. The CDR3 DNA reads as TGTGCCTGGAGTCTTTCGGGAGCAGAAGCTTTCTTT.

The chain links TRBV7-2 to TRBJ2-7; 11 bases map to TRBD1. The trim removed 5 bases at V and 7 bases at J, leaving 7 bases unmatched. This CDR3 contains 14 residues. Germline lookup yields CDR1 SGHTA and CDR2 FQGNSA. CDR3: CASSQDRGPREQYF. In DNA form, the CDR3 reads TGTGCCAGCAGCCAGGACAGGGGGCCGAGGGAGCAGTACTTC.

The chain is built from TRBV6-1 and TRBJ1-1; D ambiguous. This CDR3 contains 13 residues. With 5 bases removed from V and 7 bases from J, the gap between germline ends came to 14 bases. Germline V gene sequence: CDR1 MNHNS, CDR2 SASEGT. CDR3 residues: CASSWFRVDEAFF. The DNA for the CDR3 is TGTGCCAGCAGTTGGTTCCGGGTTGATGAAGCTTTCTTT.

The genes are TRBV4-1 and TRBJ2-6; D gene uncertain. Germline CDR1 is MGHRA and CDR2 is YSYEKL. This CDR3 has 16 amino acids. The V and J ends lost 1 base and 1 base respectively, with 8 bases between them. The CDR3 DNA follows: TGCGCCAGCAGCCAAGGCCCGGCATCTGGGGCCAACGTCCTGACTTTC. Translating gives CASSQGPASGANVLTF.

A remark on this clone: Other DNA sequences within the sample encode an identical CDR3. The chain carries TRBV4-1 and TRBJ1-1; D is unclear. Germline lookup yields CDR1 MGHRA and CDR2 YSYEKL. The CDR3 loop spans 14 amino acids. Trimming left V 0 bases short and J 2 bases short, with 7 bases between. CDR3 sequence: CASSQDRSNTEAFF. DNA for the CDR3: TGCGCCAGCAGCCAAGACAGGAGTAACACTGAAGCTTTCTTT.